The present T cell receptor (beta chain) was sequenced within a study of blood T cell repertoires in COVID-19. The CDR3 has 16 amino acids. Germline values: CDR1 LGHNA, CDR2 YSLEER. The V segment lost 0 bases and the J segment 3 bases; nucleotides outside the gene matches: 5. Here immunoSEQ multiplex PCR was the method, and the copy in TCRdb shows in-frame clones only, minus some. The sample lists hundreds of thousands of clones, roughly 85% seen once, with 3% in the top ten. The receptor's source is a man younger than 35 with active or convalescent COVID-19. The sequencing input was peripheral blood. The chain couples TRBV4-3 to TRBJ2-1, with 7 bases fitting TRBD1. CDR3 sequence: CASSQDRRQGYNEQFF. The CDR3 DNA sequence: TGCGCCAGCAGCCAAGATCGGAGACAGGGCTACAATGAGCAGTTCTTC.